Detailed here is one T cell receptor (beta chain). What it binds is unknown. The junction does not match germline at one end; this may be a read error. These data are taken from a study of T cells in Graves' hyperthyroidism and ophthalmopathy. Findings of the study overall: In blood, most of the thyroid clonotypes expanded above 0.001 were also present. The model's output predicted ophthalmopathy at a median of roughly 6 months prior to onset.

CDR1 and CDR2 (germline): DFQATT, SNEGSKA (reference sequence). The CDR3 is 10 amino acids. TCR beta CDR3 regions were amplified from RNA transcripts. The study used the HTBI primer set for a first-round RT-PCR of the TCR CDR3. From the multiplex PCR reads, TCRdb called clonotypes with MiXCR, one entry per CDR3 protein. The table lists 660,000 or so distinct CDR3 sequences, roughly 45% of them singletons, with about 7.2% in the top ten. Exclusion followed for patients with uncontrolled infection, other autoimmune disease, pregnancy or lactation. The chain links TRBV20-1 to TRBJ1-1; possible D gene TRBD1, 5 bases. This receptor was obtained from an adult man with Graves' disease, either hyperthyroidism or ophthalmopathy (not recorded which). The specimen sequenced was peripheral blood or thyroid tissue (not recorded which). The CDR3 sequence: CSAPHRGAGF. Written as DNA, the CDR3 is TGCAGTGCGCCACATAGAGGGGCCGGGTTT.